This T cell receptor (beta chain) was identified in a study of breast tumors, draining lymph nodes, adjacent tissues. Findings of the study overall: That most tumor T cells come from lymph nodes remained unproven.

As concerns this clonotype: Its antigen is currently unknown.

TCRdb reanalysed the multiplex PCR reads using MiXCR and keeps one entry per CDR3 protein. The sample comprises around 43,000 distinct CDR3 sequences, about 23% of which are singletons, and over 6.5% rests with the top ten. This clonotype originated in a female donor with breast cancer. Some clones in this sample may be carry-over from other donors' samples. Sequences were obtained from breast tumor tissue.

This CDR3 reads CASSVDLREQYF. CDR3 DNA: TGTGCCAGCAGCGTAGACCTAAGGGAGCAGTACTTC. This chain links TRBV9 with TRBJ2-7, with D uncertain. Deletions cut 0 bases from V and 7 bases from J, with 8 bases between. CDR3 length equals 12 residues. Germline-derived CDR1 and CDR2 are SGDLS and YYNGEE.